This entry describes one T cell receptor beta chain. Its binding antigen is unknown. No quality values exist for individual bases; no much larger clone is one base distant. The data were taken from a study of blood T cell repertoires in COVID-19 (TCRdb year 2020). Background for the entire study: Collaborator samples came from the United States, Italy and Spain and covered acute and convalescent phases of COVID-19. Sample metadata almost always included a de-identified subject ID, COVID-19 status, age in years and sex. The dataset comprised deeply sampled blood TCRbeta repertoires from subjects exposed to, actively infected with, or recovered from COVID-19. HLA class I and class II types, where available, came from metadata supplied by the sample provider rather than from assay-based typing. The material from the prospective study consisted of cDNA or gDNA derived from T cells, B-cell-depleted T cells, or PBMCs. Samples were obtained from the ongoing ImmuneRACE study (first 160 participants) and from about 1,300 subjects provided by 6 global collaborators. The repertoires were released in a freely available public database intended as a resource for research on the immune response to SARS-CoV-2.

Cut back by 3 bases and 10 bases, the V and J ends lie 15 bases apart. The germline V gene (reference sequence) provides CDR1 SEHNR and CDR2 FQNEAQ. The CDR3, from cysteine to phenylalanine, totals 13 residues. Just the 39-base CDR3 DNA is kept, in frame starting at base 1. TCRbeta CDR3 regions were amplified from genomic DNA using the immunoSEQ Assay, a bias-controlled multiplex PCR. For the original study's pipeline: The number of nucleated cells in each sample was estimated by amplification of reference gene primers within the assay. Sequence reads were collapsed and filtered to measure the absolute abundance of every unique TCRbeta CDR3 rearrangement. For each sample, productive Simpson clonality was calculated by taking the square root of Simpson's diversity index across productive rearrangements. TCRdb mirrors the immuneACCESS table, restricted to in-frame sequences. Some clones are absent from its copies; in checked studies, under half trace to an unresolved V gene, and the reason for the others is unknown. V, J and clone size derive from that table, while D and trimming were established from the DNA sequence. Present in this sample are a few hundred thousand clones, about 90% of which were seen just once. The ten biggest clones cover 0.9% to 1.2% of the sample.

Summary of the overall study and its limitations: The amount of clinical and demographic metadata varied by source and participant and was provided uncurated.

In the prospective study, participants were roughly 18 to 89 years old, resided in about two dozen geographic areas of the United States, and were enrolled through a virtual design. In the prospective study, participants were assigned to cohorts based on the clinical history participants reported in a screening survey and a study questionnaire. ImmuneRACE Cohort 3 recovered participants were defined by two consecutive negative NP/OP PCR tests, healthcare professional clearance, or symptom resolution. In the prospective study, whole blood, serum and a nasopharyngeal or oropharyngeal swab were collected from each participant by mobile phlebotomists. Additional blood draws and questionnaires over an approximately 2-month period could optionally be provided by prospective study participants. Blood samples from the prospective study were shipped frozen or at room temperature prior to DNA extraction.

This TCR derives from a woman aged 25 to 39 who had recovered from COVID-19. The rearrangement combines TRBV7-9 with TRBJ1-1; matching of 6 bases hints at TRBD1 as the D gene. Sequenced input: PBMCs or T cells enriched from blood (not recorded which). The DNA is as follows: TGTGCCAGCAGCTTCGATGGTTTAGGGGGAGCTTTCTTT. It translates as CASSFDGLGGAFF.